This TCR beta chain was sequenced for a study of T cell responses to AZD1222 COVID-19 vaccine. Overall study findings and caveats: CD4 TCRs associated with vaccination spanned spike, dominating at 160-218 and 743-854. Sampling that yielded the repertoires occurred only after the peak T cell response. Receipt of two AZD1222 doses was followed by a rise in Spike-specific TCR breadth and depth.

Here immunoSEQ multiplex PCR was the method, and the copy in TCRdb shows in-frame clones only, minus some. The sample has about 270,000 clones, 90% to 95% seen once. Second-dose timings of about 4 or about 12 weeks were pooled. J lost 5 bases, V lost 5 bases, and 5 bases had no gene match. The CDR3 runs 13 residues. Per the germline V gene, CDR1 is MDHEN and CDR2 is SYDVKM. Turning to this clone: No antigen is known for it.

This TCR came from an adult who received the AZD1222 COVID-19 vaccine. The chain uses TRBV28 and TRBJ2-5, with 7 bases identical to TRBD2. The source material was peripheral blood, sampled 28 days after the second AZD1222 dose. The chain's CDR3 is CASSLAVGETQYF. The CDR3 nucleotides are TGTGCCAGCAGTCTAGCGGTCGGGGAGACCCAGTACTTC. Using reference TRBV28 and TRBJ2-5 for the parts outside the CDR3, the full variable domain is DVKVTQSSRYLVKRTGEKVFLECVQDMDHENMFWYRQDPGLGLRLIYFSYDVKMKEKGDIPEGYSVSREKKERFSLILESASTNQTSMYLCASSLAVGETQYFGPGTRLLVL.